These T cell receptor beta chains were read from a single sample in a study of T cells in Graves' hyperthyroidism and ophthalmopathy. Each CDR3 protein is one row after TCRdb ran MiXCR on the multiplex PCR reads. The profile shows a few hundred thousand distinct CDR3 sequences, more than 15% of them singletons. The specimen was blood. The receptors were sampled from a woman aged 25 to 39 with Graves' ophthalmopathy. CDR3s leave out the opening cysteine and the closing phenylalanine or tryptophan.

TRBV6-5	TRBJ2-5	ASSYDQETQY
TRBV3-1	TRBJ1-2	ASSREGTGSTDGYT
TRBV5-5	TRBJ2-5	ATADNPWTGYQETQY
TRBV25-1	TRBJ1-1	ASSISQTSF
TRBV27	TRBJ2-1	ASSFEFTPRGEQF
TRBV5-4	TRBJ1-4	ASSRSGGGIGGEKLF
TRBV10-3	TRBJ2-3	AISTVLAGPTGTDTQY
TRBV4-2	TRBJ2-3	ASSHLYRGIHTDTQY
TRBV7-3	TRBJ2-5	ASSLASVNQETQY
TRBV6-2/TRBV6-3	TRBJ2-1	AGGRIYNEQF
TRBV15	TRBJ2-5	ATSRRGDLAGETQY
TRBV4-3	TRBJ2-2	ASSQDAFTGTTGELF
TRBV27	TRBJ2-6	ASGDRGPSGANVLT
TRBV19	TRBJ2-7	ASRGTLPYEQY
TRBV20-1	TRBJ2-7	SARVGTKAYEQY
TRBV4-1	TRBJ2-1	ASSQERILYNEQF
TRBV20-1	TRBJ2-2	SAGAMGSSNTGELF
TRBV19	TRBJ2-1	ASEGGRAGDEQF
TRBV7-2	TRBJ2-3	ASSFTMVPPDTQY
TRBV20-1	TRBJ2-5	SGRSGGAGRGQETQY
TRBV18	TRBJ2-4	ASSPQRQTIQY
TRBV11-2	TRBJ2-1	ASSPTPGSGDTYNEQF
TRBV5-1	TRBJ1-1	ASSLAGPRDNTEAF
TRBV30	TRBJ1-4	ALPGQGGEKLF
TRBV6-5	TRBJ2-7	ASSYTTGLASNYEQY
TRBV20-1	TRBJ2-1	SATRDLASYNEQF
TRBV2	TRBJ1-1	ASNRNTEAF
TRBV11-2	TRBJ2-7	ASSWPGTVTYEQY
TRBV28	TRBJ1-1	ASSLGGGGASRTEAF
TRBV4-1	TRBJ1-4	ASSRSPPNEKLF
TRBV6-2/TRBV6-3	TRBJ1-1	ASSRTGPTEAF
TRBV20-1	TRBJ2-1	SARDHPGGANEQF
TRBV5-4	TRBJ2-3	ASSLGLAGVGNLAGSSTDTQY
TRBV20-1	TRBJ2-3	SAPNQAVPQY
TRBV25-1	TRBJ2-7	ASMAGAVDEQY
TRBV28	TRBJ2-1	ASQPQGGAYNEQF
TRBV19	TRBJ2-7	ASSIGLAGTYEQY
TRBV12-3/TRBV12-4	TRBJ1-1	ASSPGLTNTEAF
TRBV12-3/TRBV12-4	TRBJ2-3	ASSFVDTQY
TRBV27	TRBJ2-7	ASRRGTASSYEQY
TRBV20-1	TRBJ2-5	SATDRALTLETQY
TRBV12-3/TRBV12-4	TRBJ2-3	ASSFGSIDTQY
TRBV29-1	TRBJ2-2	SVDPGLGDGELF
TRBV7-9	TRBJ1-1	ASSSQGNEAF
TRBV3-1	TRBJ1-1	ASSQDPGSGTEAF
TRBV6-2/TRBV6-3	TRBJ2-4	ASSYPGSGPVQY
TRBV7-9	TRBJ1-2	ASSPRTRGPEAFGYGYT
TRBV18	TRBJ1-5	ASSQVDRGQPQH
TRBV11-2	TRBJ2-7	ASSLDQGYEQY
TRBV28	TRBJ2-4	ASSWGQIAKNIQY
TRBV28	TRBJ2-2	ASYTTGRELF
TRBV5-1	TRBJ2-7	ASSLEPSGGSYEQY